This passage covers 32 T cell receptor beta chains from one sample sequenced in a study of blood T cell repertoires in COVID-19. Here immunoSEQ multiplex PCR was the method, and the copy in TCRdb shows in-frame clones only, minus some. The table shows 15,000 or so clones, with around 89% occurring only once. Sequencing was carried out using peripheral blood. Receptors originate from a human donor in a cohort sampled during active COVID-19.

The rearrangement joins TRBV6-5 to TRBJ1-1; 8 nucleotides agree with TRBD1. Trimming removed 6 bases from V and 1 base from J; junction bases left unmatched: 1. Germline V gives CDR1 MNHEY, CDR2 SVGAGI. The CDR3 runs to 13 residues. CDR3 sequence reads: CASRGTGNTEAFF. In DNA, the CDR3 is TGTGCCAGCAGGGGGACAGGGAACACTGAAGCTTTCTTT.

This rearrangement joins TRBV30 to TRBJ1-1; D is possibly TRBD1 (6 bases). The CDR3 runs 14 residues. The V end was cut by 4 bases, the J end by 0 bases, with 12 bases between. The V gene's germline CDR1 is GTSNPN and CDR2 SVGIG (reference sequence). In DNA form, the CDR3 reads TGTGCCTGGACAGGGGCTGTGATGAACACTGAAGCTTTCTTT. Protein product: CAWTGAVMNTEAFF.

The CDR3 DNA sequence: TGTGCCAGCAGTTCGCCGACAGGGCGGAGGACTGAAGCTTTCTTT. Amino acids: CASSSPTGRRTEAFF. The chain recombines TRBV27 with TRBJ1-1; 7 bases are shared with TRBD1. V dropped 4 bases and J dropped 5; count of bases not matched to a gene: 10. CDR1 is MNHEY, CDR2 SMNVEV, per germline (reference sequence). This CDR3 region has 15 residues.

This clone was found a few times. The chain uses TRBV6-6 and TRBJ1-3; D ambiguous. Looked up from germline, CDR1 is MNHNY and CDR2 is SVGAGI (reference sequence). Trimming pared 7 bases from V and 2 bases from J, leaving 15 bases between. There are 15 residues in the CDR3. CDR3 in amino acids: CASTRFEEPGNTIYF. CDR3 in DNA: TGTGCCAGCACCAGATTCGAGGAACCTGGAAACACCATATATTTT.

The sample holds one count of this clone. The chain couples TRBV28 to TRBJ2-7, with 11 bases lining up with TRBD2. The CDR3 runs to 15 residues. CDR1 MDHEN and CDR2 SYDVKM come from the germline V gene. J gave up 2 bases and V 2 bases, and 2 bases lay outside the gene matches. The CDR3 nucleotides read TGTGCCAGCAGTTTACTAGCGGGAGGCCCCTACGAGCAGTACTTC. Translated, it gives CASSLLAGGPYEQYF.

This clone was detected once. The CDR3 is CASATQGAMKLFF. The CDR3 bases are TGTGCTAGTGCTACACAGGGGGCGATGAAACTGTTTTTT. V usage is TRBV12-5 and J usage is TRBJ1-4, with 9 bases aligning to TRBD1. V lost 7 bases, J lost 11 bases, and 8 bases stayed unmatched. CDR1 is LGHNT, CDR2 FRNRAP, per germline. The CDR3 loop spans 13 amino acids.

The CDR3 DNA follows: TGTGCCAGCAGCTTAAGAGGTTACAGGGGAGGTCAAGAGACCCAGTACTTC. Translation gives CASSLRGYRGGQETQYF. The V gene is TRBV7-9, the J gene TRBJ2-5, with D perhaps TRBD1 (7 bases). The CDR3 totals 17 residues. Per germline, CDR1 SEHNR and CDR2 FQNEAQ (reference sequence). V was pared by 2 bases and J by 2 bases, with 18 bases between.

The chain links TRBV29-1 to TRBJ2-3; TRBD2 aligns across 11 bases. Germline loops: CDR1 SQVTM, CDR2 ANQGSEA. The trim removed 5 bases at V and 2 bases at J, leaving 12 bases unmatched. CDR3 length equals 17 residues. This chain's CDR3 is CSVRLLAGGVHTDTQYF. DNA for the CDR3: TGCAGCGTTCGATTGCTAGCGGGAGGTGTGCACACAGATACGCAGTATTTT.

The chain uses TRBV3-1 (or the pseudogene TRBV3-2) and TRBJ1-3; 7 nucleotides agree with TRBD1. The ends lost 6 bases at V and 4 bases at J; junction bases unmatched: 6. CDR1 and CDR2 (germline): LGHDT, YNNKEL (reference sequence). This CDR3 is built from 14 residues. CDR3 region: CASRSQGRGNTIYF. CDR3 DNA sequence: TGTGCCAGCAGGTCACAGGGGAGGGGAAACACCATATATTTT.

The CDR3 sequence is CASSPDRGTEAFF. CDR3 DNA: TGTGCCAGCAGCCCCGACAGGGGCACTGAAGCTTTCTTT. V is TRBV3-1 (or the pseudogene TRBV3-2) and J is TRBJ1-1, with 8 bases identical to TRBD1. V lost 4 bases, J lost 4 bases, and 2 bases stayed unmatched. CDR3 length: 13 amino acids. CDR1 is LGHDT, CDR2 YNNKEL, per germline (reference sequence).

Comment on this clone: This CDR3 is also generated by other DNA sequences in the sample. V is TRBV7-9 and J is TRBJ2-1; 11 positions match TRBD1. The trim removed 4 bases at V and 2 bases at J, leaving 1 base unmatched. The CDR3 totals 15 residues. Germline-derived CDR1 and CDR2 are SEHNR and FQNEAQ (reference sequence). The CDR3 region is CASSSGQGAYNEQFF. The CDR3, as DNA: TGTGCCAGCAGCTCGGGACAGGGGGCCTACAATGAGCAGTTCTTC.

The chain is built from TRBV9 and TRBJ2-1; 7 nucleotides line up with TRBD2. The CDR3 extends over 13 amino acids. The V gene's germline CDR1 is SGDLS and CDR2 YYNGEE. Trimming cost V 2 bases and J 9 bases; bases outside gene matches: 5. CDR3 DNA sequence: TGTGCCAGCAGCGTGACTAGCCTCGGTGAGCAGTTCTTC. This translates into CASSVTSLGEQFF.

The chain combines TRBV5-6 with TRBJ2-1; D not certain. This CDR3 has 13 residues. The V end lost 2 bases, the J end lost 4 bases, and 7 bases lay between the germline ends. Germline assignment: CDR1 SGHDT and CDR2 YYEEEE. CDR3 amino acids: CASSFEVYNEQFF. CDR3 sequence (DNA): TGTGCCAGCAGCTTTGAGGTTTACAATGAGCAGTTCTTC.

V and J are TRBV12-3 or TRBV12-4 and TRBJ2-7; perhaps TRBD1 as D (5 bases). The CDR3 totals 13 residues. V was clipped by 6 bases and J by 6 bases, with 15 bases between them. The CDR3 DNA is TGTGCCAGCAGAAGCAGGGCGGTCGGCGAGCAGTACTTC. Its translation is CASRSRAVGEQYF.

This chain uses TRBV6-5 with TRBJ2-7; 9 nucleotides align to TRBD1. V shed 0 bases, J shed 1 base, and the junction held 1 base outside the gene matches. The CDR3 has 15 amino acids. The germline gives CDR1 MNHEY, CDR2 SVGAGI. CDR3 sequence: CASSYSGTGSYEQYF. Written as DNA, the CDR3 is TGTGCCAGCAGTTACTCCGGGACAGGGTCCTACGAGCAGTACTTC.

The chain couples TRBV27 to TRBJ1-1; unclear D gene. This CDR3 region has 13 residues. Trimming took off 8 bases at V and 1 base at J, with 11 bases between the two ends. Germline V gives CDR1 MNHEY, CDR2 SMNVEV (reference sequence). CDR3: CASSTQRNTEAFF. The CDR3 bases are TGTGCCAGCTCAACTCAGCGGAACACTGAAGCTTTCTTT.

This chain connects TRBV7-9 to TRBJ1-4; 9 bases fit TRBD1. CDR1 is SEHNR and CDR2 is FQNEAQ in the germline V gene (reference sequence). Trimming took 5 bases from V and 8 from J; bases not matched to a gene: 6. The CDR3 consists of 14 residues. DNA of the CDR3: TGTGCCAGCAGCGTGGGACAGGGAGGGGAAAAACTGTTTTTT. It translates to CASSVGQGGEKLFF.

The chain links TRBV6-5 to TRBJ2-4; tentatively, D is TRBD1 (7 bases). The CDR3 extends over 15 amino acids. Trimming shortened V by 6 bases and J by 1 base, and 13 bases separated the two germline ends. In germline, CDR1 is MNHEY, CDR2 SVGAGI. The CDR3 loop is CASSDRAGAKNIQYF. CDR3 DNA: TGTGCCAGCAGCGACAGGGCGGGGGCCAAAAACATTCAGTACTTC.

This chain's CDR3 is CASSVALQGSGYTF. CDR3 DNA sequence: TGTGCCAGCAGCGTAGCTCTCCAGGGTAGTGGCTACACCTTC. The V and J genes are TRBV9 and TRBJ1-2; D perhaps matches TRBD1 (5 bases). The germline V gene has CDR1 SGDLS and CDR2 YYNGEE. V lost 0 bases to trimming and J lost 7 bases, with 13 bases between them. The CDR3 is made up of 14 amino acids.

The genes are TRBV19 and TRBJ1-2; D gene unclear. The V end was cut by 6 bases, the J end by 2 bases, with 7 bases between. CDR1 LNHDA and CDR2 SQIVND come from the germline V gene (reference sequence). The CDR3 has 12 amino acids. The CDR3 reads CASRPGNYGYTF. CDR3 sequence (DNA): TGTGCCAGTAGACCGGGAAACTATGGCTACACCTTC.

CDR3 in amino acids: CASSHRQGRTGELFF. For the CDR3, the DNA is TGTGCCAGCAGCCATCGACAGGGAAGAACCGGGGAGCTGTTTTTT. The chain is built from TRBV11-2 and TRBJ2-2; 7 bases are shared with TRBD1. Germline CDR1 and CDR2: SGHAT and FQNNGV. The CDR3 length is 15 residues. V lost 5 bases, J lost 5 bases, and 8 bases stayed unmatched.

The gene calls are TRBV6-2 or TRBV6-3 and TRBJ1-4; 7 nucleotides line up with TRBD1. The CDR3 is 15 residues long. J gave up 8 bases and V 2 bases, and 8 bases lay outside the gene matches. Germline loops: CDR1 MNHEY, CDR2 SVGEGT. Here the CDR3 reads CASSYGDSRREKLFF. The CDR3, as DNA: TGTGCCAGCAGTTACGGGGACAGCCGGAGAGAAAAACTGTTTTTT.

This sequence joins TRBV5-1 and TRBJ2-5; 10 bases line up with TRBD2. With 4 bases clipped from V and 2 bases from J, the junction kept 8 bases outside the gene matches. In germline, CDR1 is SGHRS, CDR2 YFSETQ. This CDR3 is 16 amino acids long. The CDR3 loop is CASSLRGLARQETQYF. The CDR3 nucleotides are TGCGCCAGCAGCCTTCGGGGACTAGCGCGACAAGAGACCCAGTACTTC. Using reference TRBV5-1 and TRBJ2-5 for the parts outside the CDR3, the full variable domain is KAGVTQTPRYLIKTRGQQVTLSCSPISGHRSVSWYQQTPGQGLQFLFEYFSETQRNKGNFPGRFSGRQFSNSRSEMNVSTLELGDSALYLCASSLRGLARQETQYFGPGTRLLVL.

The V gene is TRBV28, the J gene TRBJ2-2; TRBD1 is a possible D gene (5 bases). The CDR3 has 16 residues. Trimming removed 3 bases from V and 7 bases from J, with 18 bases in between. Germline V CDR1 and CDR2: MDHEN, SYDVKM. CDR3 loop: CASSFRLAGKLGELFF. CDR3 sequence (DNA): TGTGCCAGCAGTTTCCGCCTCGCAGGGAAACTCGGGGAGCTGTTTTTT. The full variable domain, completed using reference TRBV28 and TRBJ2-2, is DVKVTQSSRYLVKRTGEKVFLECVQDMDHENMFWYRQDPGLGLRLIYFSYDVKMKEKGDIPEGYSVSREKKERFSLILESASTNQTSMYLCASSFRLAGKLGELFFGEGSRLTVL.

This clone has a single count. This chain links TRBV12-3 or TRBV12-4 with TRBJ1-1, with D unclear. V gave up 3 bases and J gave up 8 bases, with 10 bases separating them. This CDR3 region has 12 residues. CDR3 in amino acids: CASSFMYSEAFF. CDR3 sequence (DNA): TGTGCCAGCAGTTTTATGTATTCCGAAGCTTTCTTT.

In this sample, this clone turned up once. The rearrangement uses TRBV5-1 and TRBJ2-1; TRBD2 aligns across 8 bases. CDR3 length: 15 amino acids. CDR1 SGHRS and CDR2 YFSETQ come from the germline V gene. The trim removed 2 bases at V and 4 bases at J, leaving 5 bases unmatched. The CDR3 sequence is CASSFTSGTYNEQFF. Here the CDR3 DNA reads TGCGCCAGCAGCTTTACTAGCGGAACTTACAATGAGCAGTTCTTC.

CDR3 protein: CASSQDNLAGSYNEQFF. The CDR3, as DNA: TGTGCCAGCAGCCAAGACAATCTAGCGGGTTCCTACAATGAGCAGTTCTTC. The genes are TRBV3-1 (or the pseudogene TRBV3-2) and TRBJ2-1; 8 nucleotides agree with TRBD2. Germline V gene lookup returns CDR1 LGHDT and CDR2 YNNKEL (reference sequence). Unmatched junction bases numbered 5, after V lost 0 bases and J lost 1 base. There are 17 residues in the CDR3.

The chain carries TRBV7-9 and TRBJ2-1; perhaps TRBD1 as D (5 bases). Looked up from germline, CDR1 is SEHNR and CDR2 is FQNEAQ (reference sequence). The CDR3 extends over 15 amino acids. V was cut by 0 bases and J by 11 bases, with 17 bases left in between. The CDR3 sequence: CASSLAIVGATQQFF. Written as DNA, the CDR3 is TGTGCCAGCAGCTTAGCGATCGTTGGGGCCACCCAGCAGTTCTTC.

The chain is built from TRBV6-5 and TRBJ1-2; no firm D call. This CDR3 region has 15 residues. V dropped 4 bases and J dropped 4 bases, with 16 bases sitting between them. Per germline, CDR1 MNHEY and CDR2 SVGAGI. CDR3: CASSSRTAGSYGYTF. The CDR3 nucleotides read TGTGCCAGCAGTTCCCGGACCGCGGGATCCTATGGCTACACCTTC.

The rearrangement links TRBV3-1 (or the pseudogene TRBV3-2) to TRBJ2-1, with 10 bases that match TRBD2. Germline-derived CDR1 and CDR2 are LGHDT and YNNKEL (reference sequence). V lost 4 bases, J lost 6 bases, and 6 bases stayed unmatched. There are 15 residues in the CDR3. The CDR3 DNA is TGTGCCAGCAGCCCCCGGACTAGCGGCGCCAATGAGCAGTTCTTC. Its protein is CASSPRTSGANEQFF.

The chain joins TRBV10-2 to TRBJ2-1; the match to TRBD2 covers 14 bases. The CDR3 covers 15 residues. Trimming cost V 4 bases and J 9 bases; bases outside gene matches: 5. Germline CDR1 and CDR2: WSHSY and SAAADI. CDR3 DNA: TGCGCCAGCAGTGCCTCGGGACTAGCGGGAGTTGAGCAGTTCTTC. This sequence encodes CASSASGLAGVEQFF.

The CDR3 nucleotides are TGTGCCAGCTCACCAACTAGATCTGGGGCCAACGTCCTGACTTTC. This codes for CASSPTRSGANVLTF. The rearrangement links TRBV18 to TRBJ2-6, with D maybe TRBD2 (5 bases). V was pared by 2 bases and J by 1 base, with 6 bases between. Germline values: CDR1 KGHSH, CDR2 LQKENI. This CDR3 spans 15 amino acids.